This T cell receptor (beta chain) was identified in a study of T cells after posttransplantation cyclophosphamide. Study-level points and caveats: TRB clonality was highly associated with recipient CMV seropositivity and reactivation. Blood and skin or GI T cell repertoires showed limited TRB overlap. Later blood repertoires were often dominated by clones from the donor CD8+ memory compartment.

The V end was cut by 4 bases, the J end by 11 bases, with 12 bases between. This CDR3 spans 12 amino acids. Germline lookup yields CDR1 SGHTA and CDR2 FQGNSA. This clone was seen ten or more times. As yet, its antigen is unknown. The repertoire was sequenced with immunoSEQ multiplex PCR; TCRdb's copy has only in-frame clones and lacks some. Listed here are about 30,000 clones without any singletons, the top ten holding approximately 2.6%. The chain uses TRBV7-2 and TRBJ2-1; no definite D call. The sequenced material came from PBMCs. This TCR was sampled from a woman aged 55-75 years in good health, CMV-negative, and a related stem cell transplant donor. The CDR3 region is CASSSSTLQQFF. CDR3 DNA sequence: TGTGCCAGCAGCTCTTCAACTCTGCAGCAGTTCTTC.